This is a list of T cell receptor beta chains from one sample in a study of T cell responses to AZD1222 COVID-19 vaccine. Assay used: immunoSEQ multiplex PCR; TCRdb lists only in-frame clones, some missing. The sample holds about 100,000 clones, around 84% seen once. The input for sequencing was peripheral blood, taken on day 0 of AZD1222 vaccination. Every receptor here comes from an adult in good health. The CDR3 runs from the conserved cysteine through the conserved F or W.

V gene: TRBV20-1
J gene: TRBJ1-2
CDR3 protein: CSASEQAPSRGYTF

V gene: TRBV7-9
J gene: TRBJ1-2
CDR3 protein: CASSLGTGVGYTF

V gene: TRBV30
J gene: TRBJ1-5
CDR3 protein: CAWSVGAQRNQPQHF

V gene: TRBV28
J gene: TRBJ1-4
CDR3 protein: CASSPLTTSGEKLFF

V gene: TRBV28
J gene: TRBJ1-5
CDR3 protein: CASSFGGYSNQPQHF

V gene: TRBV14
J gene: TRBJ1-1
CDR3 protein: CASSRPDRTEAFF

V gene: TRBV29-1
J gene: TRBJ2-3
CDR3 protein: CSVGGGGSTDTQYF

V gene: TRBV5-8
J gene: TRBJ2-1
CDR3 protein: CASSFPSRVSYNEQFF

V gene: TRBV28
J gene: TRBJ1-1
CDR3 protein: CASSFPGTEAFF

V gene: TRBV3-1/TRBV3-2
J gene: TRBJ1-1
CDR3 protein: CASSQVRNTEAFF

V gene: TRBV7-9
J gene: TRBJ1-5
CDR3 protein: CASSSGAGQGGQPQHF

V gene: TRBV7-2
J gene: TRBJ1-4
CDR3 protein: CASSLTQGAEKLFF

V gene: TRBV27
J gene: TRBJ2-6
CDR3 protein: CASRLTATSGANVLTF

V gene: TRBV4-2
J gene: TRBJ2-7
CDR3 protein: CASSFPDRGGYEQYF

V gene: TRBV28
J gene: TRBJ1-2
CDR3 protein: CASRTTGGNGYTF

V gene: TRBV6-2/TRBV6-3
J gene: TRBJ2-3
CDR3 protein: CASSYSLAGGSDTQYF

V gene: TRBV5-4
J gene: TRBJ1-1
CDR3 protein: CASSFDRGYTEAFF

V gene: TRBV10-3
J gene: TRBJ1-2
CDR3 protein: CAISAPQGKPGYTF

V gene: TRBV30
J gene: TRBJ2-3
CDR3 protein: CAWSLYSADTQYF

V gene: TRBV6-2/TRBV6-3
J gene: TRBJ2-3
CDR3 protein: CASSRGLARSSTDTQYF

V gene: TRBV9
J gene: TRBJ2-7
CDR3 protein: CASSPTGPYEQYF

V gene: TRBV28
J gene: TRBJ2-1
CDR3 protein: CASSLPAAEQFF

V gene: TRBV30
J gene: TRBJ1-3
CDR3 protein: CAWSVLRSGNTIYF

V gene: TRBV25-1
J gene: TRBJ1-1
CDR3 protein: CASSDTGDVNTEAFF

V gene: TRBV27
J gene: TRBJ1-2
CDR3 protein: CASSRDRGYGYTF

V gene: TRBV19
J gene: TRBJ2-5
CDR3 protein: CASRGTSGSWETQYF

V gene: TRBV7-2
J gene: TRBJ1-2
CDR3 protein: CASSLVRGLNYGYTF

V gene: TRBV5-4
J gene: TRBJ2-2
CDR3 protein: CASSLVGLAVKNTGELFF

V gene: TRBV5-4
J gene: TRBJ2-1
CDR3 protein: CASSLGGVYNEQFF

V gene: TRBV9
J gene: TRBJ2-1
CDR3 protein: CASSVQGLAGVTKNEQFF

V gene: TRBV9
J gene: TRBJ2-4
CDR3 protein: CASSVGPDRGFGLAGVLGENIQYF

V gene: TRBV20-1
J gene: TRBJ2-4
CDR3 protein: CSARLANIQYF

V gene: TRBV18
J gene: TRBJ2-2
CDR3 protein: CASSPLGVLNTGELFF

V gene: TRBV7-8
J gene: TRBJ2-5
CDR3 protein: CASSFEGRGRTTLQETQYF

V gene: TRBV9
J gene: TRBJ2-4
CDR3 protein: CASSVGSAAKNIQYF

V gene: TRBV27
J gene: TRBJ1-2
CDR3 protein: CASKVGAWGYGYTF

V gene: TRBV6-5
J gene: TRBJ2-1
CDR3 protein: CASREAVGEQFF

V gene: TRBV12-5
J gene: TRBJ1-1
CDR3 protein: CASGLWGSHEAFF

V gene: TRBV5-1
J gene: TRBJ1-6
CDR3 protein: CATPRRSSPLHF

V gene: TRBV3-1/TRBV3-2
J gene: TRBJ2-4
CDR3 protein: CASSRTGTSVAKNIQYF

V gene: TRBV4-2
J gene: TRBJ2-7
CDR3 protein: CASSQEKSGLYEQYF

V gene: TRBV6-6
J gene: TRBJ2-5
CDR3 protein: CASSYLRETQYF

V gene: TRBV7-9
J gene: TRBJ1-1
CDR3 protein: CASSLYKTAEAFF

V gene: TRBV4-2
J gene: TRBJ1-1
CDR3 protein: CASSQGHTGDTEAFF

V gene: TRBV2
J gene: TRBJ2-5
CDR3 protein: CASSPFAQETQYF

V gene: TRBV19
J gene: TRBJ1-2
CDR3 protein: CASRREGDYGYTF

V gene: TRBV7-3
J gene: TRBJ2-3
CDR3 protein: CASSLTRSSDTQYF

V gene: TRBV28
J gene: TRBJ1-5
CDR3 protein: CASSPRQGLRQPQHF

V gene: TRBV7-9
J gene: TRBJ1-1
CDR3 protein: CASSSSTAGGTEAFF